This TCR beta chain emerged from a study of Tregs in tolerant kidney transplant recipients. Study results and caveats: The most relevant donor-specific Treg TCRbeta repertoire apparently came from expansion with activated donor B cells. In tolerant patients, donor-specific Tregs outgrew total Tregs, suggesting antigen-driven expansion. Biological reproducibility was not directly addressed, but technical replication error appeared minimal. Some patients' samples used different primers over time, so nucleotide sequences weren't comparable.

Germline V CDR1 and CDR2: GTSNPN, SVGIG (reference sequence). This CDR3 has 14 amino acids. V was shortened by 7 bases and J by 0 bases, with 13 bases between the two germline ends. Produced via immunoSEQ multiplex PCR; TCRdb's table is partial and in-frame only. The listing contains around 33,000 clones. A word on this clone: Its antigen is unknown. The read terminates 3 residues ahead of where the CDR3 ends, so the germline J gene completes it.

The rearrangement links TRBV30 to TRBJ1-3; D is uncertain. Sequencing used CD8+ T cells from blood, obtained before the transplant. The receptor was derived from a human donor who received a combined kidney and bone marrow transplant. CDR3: CASTWQVSGNTIYF. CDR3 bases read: TGTGCCTCAACCTGGCAGGTCTCTGGAAACACC.